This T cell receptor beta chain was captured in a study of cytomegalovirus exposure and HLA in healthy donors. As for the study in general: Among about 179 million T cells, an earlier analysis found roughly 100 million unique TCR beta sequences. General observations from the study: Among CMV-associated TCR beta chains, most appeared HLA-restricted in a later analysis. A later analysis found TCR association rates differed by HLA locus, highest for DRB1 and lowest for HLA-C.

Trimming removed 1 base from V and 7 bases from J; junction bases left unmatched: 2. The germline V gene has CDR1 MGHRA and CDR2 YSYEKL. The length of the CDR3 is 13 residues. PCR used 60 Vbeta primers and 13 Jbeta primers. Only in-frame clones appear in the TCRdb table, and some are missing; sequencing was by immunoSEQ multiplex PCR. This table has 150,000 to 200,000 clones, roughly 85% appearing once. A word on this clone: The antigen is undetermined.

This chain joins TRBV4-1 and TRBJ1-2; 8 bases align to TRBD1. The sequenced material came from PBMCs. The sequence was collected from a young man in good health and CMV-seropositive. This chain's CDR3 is CASSQGRGPGYTF. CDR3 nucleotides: TGCGCCAGCAGCCAAGGCAGGGGGCCTGGCTACACCTTC.